This T cell receptor beta chain was recovered during a study of cytomegalovirus exposure and HLA in healthy donors (dated by TCRdb to about 2017). Study-level background: According to an earlier analysis of several hundred of the donors, about 179 million T cells yielded roughly 100 million unique TCR beta sequences and about 300 Gb of sequence data. An early release that covered approximately 600 HLA-typed donors contained about 300 gigabases of sequencing data and about 84 million unique TCR sequences. Among the approximately 430 genotyped donors, 75% to 90% belonged to the genetic ancestry cluster associated with self-reported Caucasian donors. The study was designed to test whether signatures of past pathogen exposure could be identified by cataloging public T cell receptors. The study used immunosequencing to profile the T cell repertoires of about 670 subjects and linked those repertoires to cytomegalovirus serostatus. A separate validation cohort of 100 to 150 different subjects was used in addition to the 666-subject first cohort. The study combined high-throughput TCR immunosequencing, statistical association of individual TCRs with disease status, and machine learning to predict cytomegalovirus infection status. A later analysis re-examined previously published TCR beta repertoires from 500 to 700 donors and added high-resolution HLA genotyping to investigate patterns of TCR occurrence. Rather than using new phenotypic data, the later analysis identified candidate immune exposures from TCR beta sequences and from how often those sequences occurred across donors. To decide whether each TCR beta V gene segment behaved as functional or pseudogenic, an earlier analysis of fewer than 750 of the donors relied on high-throughput TCR beta sequencing. Donor age, sex, ethnicity and CMV serostatus were compiled alongside the repertoire data. A later genetic analysis used genome-wide SNP genotypes for about 55% of the 666 donors, treating that subset as a discovery cohort. All discovery cohort repertoires had been generated on a single sequencing platform. HLA typing covered class I and class II loci at four-digit resolution. Typing coverage varied by locus: roughly 629-630 donors for A, B, C, DRB1 and DQB1; roughly 510 for DQA1; approximately 570 for DPA1; under 490 for DPB1. Because of strong linkage in the cohort, a handful of DR-DQ haplotypes were treated as single units for association and clustering. On average, about 240,000 unique TCR beta nucleotide sequences were sequenced per donor among 350 to 400 genotyped donors of the cohort, with about 19% of those sequences being non-productive. Results the study describes overall, beyond this receptor: Linkage disequilibrium might explain the correlated functional status among segregating V segments, but an unknown experimental factor could not be ruled out. A later genetic analysis reported fewer N-insertions in productive TCRs among donors in an Asian-associated ancestry cluster than the approximately 670-donor mean. Because counts were too low, about 18 rarely observed V segments, including chromosome 9 orphons, were left out of the earlier analysis of about 500 of the donors. The study listed approximately 160 TCR beta chains as associated with cytomegalovirus. CMV serostatus was the only immune exposure information available for the cohort. The cohort was sequenced for TCR beta chains only, and without alpha or paired-chain data the features that could be detected were limited. A later analysis reported that several top co-occurrence clusters appeared linked to parvovirus B19, influenza, CMV and Epstein-Barr virus. A further reported finding was that TCR beta sequences accurately predicted the HLA-A and HLA-B alleles for most subjects in the first cohort. Broadly in line with IMGT annotations, most TCR beta V segments showed up in productive rearrangements about 87% or about 30% of the time in an earlier analysis of 587 of the donors. In a later analysis, some 17,000 TCR beta sequences were associated with specific HLA alleles at a false discovery rate of 0.05. The authors suggested that the approach could potentially be generalized to other disease states and immunological phenotypes. HLA typing was unavailable for some donors at each locus, so association tests used only the typed subset. A cluster of highly shared sequence variants was judged likely to represent a technical artifact of the sequencing pipeline. A later genetic analysis associated a missense DCLRE1C variant with V-gene and J-gene trimming of TCR beta chains, and an independent cohort replicated the association. In a later analysis, TCR association rates were found to vary across HLA loci, with the most associated TCRs seen for DRB1 alleles and the fewest for HLA-C alleles. Some IMGT-functional V segments, including TRBV6-2 and TRBV6-3, could not be told apart with the 87-base-pair reads, so those segments were excluded. In vitro tests confirmed that a few of the cytomegalovirus-associated TCR beta chains recognize cytomegalovirus antigens. The classifier was reported to diagnose cytomegalovirus status with high specificity and sensitivity in both the original and validation cohorts. Compared with equally common non-associated chains, HLA-associated TCR beta chains in a later analysis were more clonally expanded and had lower generation probabilities. Across donors, most TCR sequences were observed very rarely, whereas some public TCRs were present in many individuals. Presence/absence analyses assumed roughly uniform sequencing depth across donors, an assumption that may not hold. When HLA alleles, especially DR and DQ, strongly co-occurred, TCR associations were difficult to assign to individual alleles. According to a later analysis, most CMV-associated TCR beta chains appeared to be HLA-restricted, and the HLA associations seemed to be driven largely by CMV exposure.

The CDR3 spans 16 residues, from the cysteine through the phenylalanine. Here the CDR3 DNA is all that survives: 48 bases in frame from base 1. CDR1 and CDR2 are drawn from the germline V gene (reference sequence): LNHDA, SQIVND. Deletion took 3 bases off V and 0 bases off J, with a span of 12 bases between the germline ends. This clone was observed a handful of times. Its binding antigen is unknown. No base quality information exists; no much larger clone differs at one position. The cohort was made up of 500 to 800 healthy bone marrow donors. Cohort members were all nominally healthy when sampled, although unrecorded immune exposures were likely present. The donor was CMV seropositive and was included in the group of approximately 310 seropositive cohort members. A peripheral blood sample was collected from each donor, and TCR beta sequencing was performed on peripheral blood mononuclear cells. Genomic DNA was extracted from the blood cell samples with the Qiagen DNeasy Blood Extraction Kit.

The library came from the immunoSEQ multiplex PCR assay. The multiplex PCR relied on a mix of 60 forward primers for TCR Vbeta segments and 13 reverse primers for TCR Jbeta segments. Amplification of the CDR3 region of rearranged TCR beta genes was performed with a multiplex PCR assay on genomic DNA. Amplified TCR beta libraries were sequenced as 87-base-pair reads on the Illumina HiSeq System. The authors processed their data as follows. Across the 640 or so repertoires, a later analysis counted 80 million or so unique TCR beta chains, 8.5 million to 12 million of which were shared by at least two donors. Raw reads were error-corrected and collapsed into unique sequences with a nearest-neighbor algorithm that merged closely related sequences to remove PCR and sequencing errors. V, D and J gene segments were assigned by aligning CDR3 sequences to IMGT reference sequences. For a sequence to be retained, a match of at least six nucleotides was required to both a V gene segment and a J gene segment. Rearrangements were called productive when the CDR3 lacked stop codons and stayed in frame with V and J; all others were non-productive. CDR3 was defined according to IMGT convention as the region running from the second conserved V-encoded cysteine to the conserved J-encoded phenylalanine. In an earlier analysis of roughly 580 of the donors, sequences lacking an unambiguous match to a single V gene segment were excluded. In an earlier analysis of some 590 of the donors, a V segment was called functional when productive rearrangements were above 56.7%, and segregating when the standard deviation between donors exceeded 5%. To diagnose cytomegalovirus status from the catalog of TCR beta chain sequences, a statistical classification framework was built. V and J gene assignment, in a later analysis, came from comparing TCR nucleotide sequences with IMGT/GENE-DB human TR gene sequences. The TCRdist pipeline was used in a later analysis to assign CDR3 sequences and most-parsimonious VDJ recombination scenarios. A later analysis defined each TCR beta chain by its CDR3 amino acid sequence plus V-gene family, and excluded reads lacking a unique V-gene family. A later analysis removed several hundred highly shared, low-generation-probability nucleotide sequences to deal with suspected cross-contamination and a sequencing artifact. A later analysis calculated a clonal expansion index for each public chain from normalized within-repertoire ranks of inferred template counts. In a later analysis, generation probabilities were computed with a VDJ recombination model fitted to out-of-frame rearrangements, and the resulting probabilities were checked against IGoR. In a later analysis, TCR-TCR, TCR-HLA and TCR-CMV co-occurrence was scored with hypergeometric tests, and a repertoire-size bias correction was applied to TCR pairs. To estimate false discovery rates, a later analysis permuted the HLA or CMV assignments 20 times. A later analysis grouped co-occurring TCRs with DBSCAN, adding TCRdist sequence similarity when clustering within HLA-allele-positive subsets. Repertoires with fewer than 30,000 or more than 120,000 public chains were left out of co-occurrence clustering, as were about 5 repertoires with anomalous nucleotide sharing. TCRdb carries this immuneACCESS record with in-frame sequences only. Its versions omit some clonotypes, under half of them owing to an unresolved V gene in the studies checked, with the rest unexplained. That table supplies the V and J calls and clone size; D and trimming were determined from the DNA. Here the sample has 98,000 or so clones; 9.5% to 13% occur a single time. Roughly 5% of the sample lies in the top ten.

The TCR originated in a man aged 35-49 years in good health and CMV-seropositive. Sequencing was performed on PBMCs. The chain joins TRBV19 to TRBJ1-5; possibly the D gene is TRBD1, per 5 matching bases. The CDR3 protein: CASSIRGSYSNQPQHF. The DNA sequence is TGTGCCAGTAGTATCCGGGGGTCCTATAGCAATCAGCCCCAGCATTTT. Extended through the reference TRBV19 and TRBJ1-5 proteins, this CDR3 yields the full variable domain: DGGITQSPKYLFRKEGQNVTLSCEQNLNHDAMYWYRQDPGQGLRLIYYSQIVNDFQKGDIAEGYSVSREKKESFPLTVTSAQKNPTAFYLCASSIRGSYSNQPQHFGDGTRLSIL.